This T cell receptor (beta chain) derives from a study of cytomegalovirus exposure and HLA in healthy donors (dated 2017 in TCRdb). Regarding the complete study: An earlier analysis of fewer than 750 of the donors reported 276 Gb of sequence data and approximately 120 million unique TCR beta sequences obtained from approximately 180 million T cells. The study combined high-throughput TCR immunosequencing, statistical association of individual TCRs with disease status, and machine learning to predict cytomegalovirus infection status. An early release covering some 640 HLA-typed donors comprised about 320 gigabases of sequencing data and some 79 million unique TCR sequences. In a later analysis, previously published TCR beta repertoires from several hundred donors were re-analyzed and high-resolution HLA genotyping was added so that TCR occurrence patterns could be studied. Donor age, sex, ethnicity and CMV serostatus were collected together with the repertoire data. To decide whether each TCR beta V gene segment behaved as functional or pseudogenic, an earlier analysis of 587 of the donors relied on high-throughput TCR beta sequencing. Using immunosequencing, the study profiled T cell repertoires from roughly 650 subjects and related those repertoires to cytomegalovirus serostatus. The number of donors typed differed by locus, with 629-630 for A, B, C, DRB1 and DQB1, 522 for DQA1, 600 to 610 for DPA1, and some 470 for DPB1. About five DR-DQ haplotypes were handled as single units for association and clustering because linkage in the cohort was strong. Genome-wide SNP genotypes for about 55% of the roughly 670 donors were used in a later genetic analysis, which treated that subset as a discovery cohort. All discovery cohort repertoires had been generated using a single sequencing platform. The study aimed to test whether signatures of past pathogen exposure could be identified by cataloging public T cell receptors. Rather than drawing on any new phenotypic data, the later analysis identified candidate immune exposures from TCR beta sequences and the way those sequences occurred across donors. Both class I and class II loci were covered by HLA typing, at four-digit resolution. A separate validation cohort of about 110 different subjects was used in addition to the roughly 620-subject first cohort. On average, around 230,000 unique TCR beta nucleotide sequences were sequenced per donor among 350 to 400 genotyped donors of the cohort, with roughly a sixth of those sequences being non-productive. The genetic ancestry cluster associated with self-reported Caucasian donors included 70% to 85% of the roughly 400 genotyped donors.

About this clone: What antigen it recognizes has not been identified. Base quality data are lacking; no much larger clone is found one base away.

General findings and caveats noted by the study authors: In the study, some 160 TCR beta chains were listed as associated with cytomegalovirus. A further reported finding was that TCR beta sequences accurately predicted the HLA-A and HLA-B alleles for most subjects in the first cohort. Some IMGT-functional V segments, including TRBV6-2 and TRBV6-3, could not be told apart with the 87-base-pair reads, so those segments were excluded. A group of highly shared sequence variants was considered likely to be a technical artifact of the sequencing pipeline. In a later analysis, TCR association rates were found to vary across HLA loci, with the most associated TCRs seen for DRB1 alleles and the fewest for HLA-C alleles. In a later analysis, some 18,000 TCR beta sequences were associated with specific HLA alleles at a false discovery rate of 0.05. When HLA alleles, especially DR and DQ, strongly co-occurred, TCR associations were difficult to assign to individual alleles. The cohort was sequenced for TCR beta chains only, and without alpha or paired-chain data the features that could be detected were limited. A later analysis found that most CMV-associated TCR beta chains appeared HLA-restricted, with HLA associations seemingly driven largely by CMV exposure. Compared with equally common non-associated chains, HLA-associated TCR beta chains in a later analysis were more clonally expanded and had lower generation probabilities. While some public TCRs were present in many individuals, most TCR sequences turned up only very rarely across donors. Correlated functional status among segregating V segments might be attributable to linkage disequilibrium, but an unknown experimental factor could not be ruled out. According to the authors, the approach could potentially be generalized to other disease states and immunological phenotypes. Because counts were too low, seventeen rarely observed V segments, including chromosome 9 orphons, were left out of the earlier analysis of several hundred of the donors. In vitro tests confirmed that three of the cytomegalovirus-associated TCR beta chains recognize cytomegalovirus antigens. CMV serostatus was the only immune exposure information available for the cohort. Because HLA typing was unavailable for some donors at each locus, only the typed subset was used in association tests. An association between a missense DCLRE1C variant and V-gene and J-gene trimming of TCR beta chains was found in a later genetic analysis and replicated in an independent cohort. In a later analysis, several top co-occurrence clusters were reported to appear linked to parvovirus B19, influenza, CMV and Epstein-Barr virus. A later genetic analysis reported fewer N-insertions in productive TCRs among donors in an Asian-associated ancestry cluster than the roughly 620-donor mean. Broadly in line with IMGT annotations, most TCR beta V segments showed up in productive rearrangements about 90% or about 30% of the time in an earlier analysis of around 550 of the donors. In both the original and validation cohorts, the classifier was reported to diagnose cytomegalovirus status with high specificity and sensitivity. Sequencing depth was assumed to be roughly uniform across donors in the presence/absence analyses, though that assumption may not hold.

Receptor amplification or capture employed the immunoSEQ multiplex PCR assay. For the multiplex PCR, a mixture combining 60 forward primers for TCR Vbeta segments and 13 reverse primers for TCR Jbeta segments was used. A multiplex PCR assay on genomic DNA amplified the CDR3 region of rearranged TCR beta genes. The amplified TCR beta libraries were sequenced on the Illumina HiSeq System as 87-base-pair reads. The paper's processing steps were these. Across the roughly 600 repertoires, a later analysis counted some 81 million unique TCR beta chains, some 11 million of which were shared by at least two donors. A nearest-neighbor algorithm error-corrected the raw reads and collapsed the reads into unique sequences, merging closely related sequences to remove PCR and sequencing errors. To assign V, D and J gene segments, CDR3 sequences were aligned to IMGT reference sequences. Each retained sequence needed at least a six-nucleotide match to both a V gene segment and a J gene segment. A rearrangement was called productive if the CDR3 had no stop codons and remained in frame with V and J, and every other rearrangement was called non-productive. Following IMGT convention, CDR3 was defined as the stretch from the second conserved V-encoded cysteine to the conserved J-encoded phenylalanine. The earlier analysis of roughly 590 of the donors excluded sequences that lacked an unambiguous match to a single V gene segment. In an earlier analysis of 587 of the donors, V segments were called functional above 56.7% productive rearrangements and were called segregating when the between-donor standard deviation exceeded 5%. A statistical classification framework was built to diagnose cytomegalovirus status from the catalog of TCR beta chain sequences. In a later analysis, V and J genes were assigned by comparing TCR nucleotide sequences against IMGT/GENE-DB human TR gene sequences. In a later analysis, CDR3 sequences and most-parsimonious VDJ recombination scenarios were assigned using the TCRdist pipeline. In a later analysis, each TCR beta chain was defined by its CDR3 amino acid sequence together with its V-gene family, and reads without a unique V-gene family were excluded. In a later analysis, approximately 640 highly shared, low-generation-probability nucleotide sequences were removed to address suspected cross-contamination and a sequencing artifact. For each public chain, a later analysis derived a clonal expansion index from normalized ranks of inferred template counts within each repertoire. A later analysis computed generation probabilities with a VDJ recombination model fitted to out-of-frame rearrangements, and checked the results against IGoR. In a later analysis, hypergeometric tests were used to score TCR-TCR, TCR-HLA and TCR-CMV co-occurrence, with a repertoire-size bias correction applied to TCR pairs. A later analysis estimated false discovery rates by permuting HLA or CMV assignments 20 times. A later analysis grouped co-occurring TCRs with DBSCAN, adding TCRdist sequence similarity when clustering within HLA-allele-positive subsets. Repertoires with fewer than 30,000 or more than 120,000 public chains, plus five repertoires with anomalous nucleotide sharing, were excluded from co-occurrence clustering. Imported from immuneACCESS, the table was reduced by TCRdb to in-frame sequences with V and J called. These copies leave out some clones; in studies compared against another copy, an unresolved V gene accounts for under half, and the cause of the remainder is not known. The V and J calls and clone size were taken over from that table, and D and trimming were inferred from the DNA. This sample gives 140,000 or so clones in total; 80% of them show up just once. The top ten clones comprise about 4.4% of the sample.

According to the germline V gene, CDR1 reads MGHRA and CDR2 reads YSYEKL. The CDR3 runs 16 amino acids, cysteine and phenylalanine included. CDR3 DNA is the only sequence kept; it has 48 bases, read in frame from the first base. V is cut by 0 bases and J by 5 bases, and the space between the germline ends is 17 bases. The cohort comprised approximately 700 healthy bone marrow donors. At the time of sampling, all cohort members were nominally healthy, though unrecorded immune exposures were likely present. The donor was CMV seronegative and belonged to the group of over 300 seronegative cohort members. Every donor gave a peripheral blood sample, and the peripheral blood mononuclear cells from that sample were used for TCR beta sequencing. Genomic DNA was extracted from the blood cell samples with the Qiagen DNeasy Blood Extraction Kit.

What was sequenced was PBMCs. The V and J segments used are TRBV4-1 and TRBJ2-7, with TRBD1 perhaps the D gene, on 5 matching bases. This clonotype originated in a middle-aged man in good health and CMV-seronegative. DNA sequence: TGCGCCAGCAGCCAAGATCGAGGAAGACAGTTGGACGAGCAGTACTTC. It codes for CASSQDRGRQLDEQYF.